This T cell receptor (beta chain) was captured by sequencing in a study of T cells in localized non-small cell lung cancer. The CDR3 is made up of 15 amino acids. Germline CDR1 reads SGHRS; CDR2 reads YFSETQ. V lost 5 bases and J lost 1, with 12 bases in between. Findings of the study overall: There was higher T cell clonality in uninvolved adjacent lung than in tumor, and it was highest there. Of the top 100 tumor clones, median approximately 60 were in adjacent lung, approximately 28 among its top 100. In the blood, greater T cell density corresponded to longer overall survival. Analysis by sequencing included only one tumor region, so heterogeneity remains possible.

Clones were sequenced by immunoSEQ multiplex PCR, and TCRdb holds only the in-frame ones, with some missing. Here the sample spans 1,500 to 2,000 clones, over 20% being singletons. For this clone: Its antigen is unidentified.

The gene calls are TRBV5-1 and TRBJ1-4; tentatively, D is TRBD1 (6 bases). This sequence was found in a male donor at least 60 years old with stage II lung adenocarcinoma. The starting material was lung tumor tissue, obtained before any cancer treatment. The CDR3 sequence is CASRTTGLTNEKLFF. The CDR3 DNA is TGCGCCAGCAGAACTACAGGGTTAACTAATGAAAAACTGTTTTTT.